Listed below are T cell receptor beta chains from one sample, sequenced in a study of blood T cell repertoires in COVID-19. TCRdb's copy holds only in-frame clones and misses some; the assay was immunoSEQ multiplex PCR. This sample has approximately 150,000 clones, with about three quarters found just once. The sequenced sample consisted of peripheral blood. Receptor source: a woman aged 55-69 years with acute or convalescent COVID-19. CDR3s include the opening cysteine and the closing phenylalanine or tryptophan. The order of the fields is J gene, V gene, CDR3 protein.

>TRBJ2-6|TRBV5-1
CASSPGQGTSSGANVLTF
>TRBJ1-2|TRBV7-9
CASSLGQGTGYTF
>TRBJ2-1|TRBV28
CASSLPDRGNEQFF
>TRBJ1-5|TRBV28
CASSFRQALGQPQHF
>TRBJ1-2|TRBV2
CASSEASYGYTF
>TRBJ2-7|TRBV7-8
CASSLVAYSYEQYF
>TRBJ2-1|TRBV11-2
CASSLRTSGSSYNEQFF
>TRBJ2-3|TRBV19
CASRENGSPDTQYF
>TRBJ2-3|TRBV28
CASSLLGVGTDTQYF
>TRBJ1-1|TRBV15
CATSRGRPGTEAFF
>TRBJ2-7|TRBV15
CATSRGKGQGYEQYF
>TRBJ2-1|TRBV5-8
CASSPRLALYNEQFF
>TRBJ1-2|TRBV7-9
CASSSLTGVYGYTF
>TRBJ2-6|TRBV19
CASRSRGAGANVLTF
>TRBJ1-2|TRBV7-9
CASSRIEDRAYGYTF
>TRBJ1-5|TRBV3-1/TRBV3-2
CASSQAGLSNQPQHF
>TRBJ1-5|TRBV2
CASNARGNQPQHF
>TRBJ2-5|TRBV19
CASSIVKNGLAGQETQYF
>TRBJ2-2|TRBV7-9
CASSPGTGDTGELFF
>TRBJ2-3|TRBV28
CASSSGTKELTDTQYF
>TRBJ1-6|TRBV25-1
CASTNNSPLHF
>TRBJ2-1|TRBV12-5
CASGHRVNEQFF
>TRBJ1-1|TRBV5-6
CASSLLGGSEAFF
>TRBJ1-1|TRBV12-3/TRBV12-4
CASRKGGSTEAFF
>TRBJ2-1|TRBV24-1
CATSDPSAGLGGYNEQFF
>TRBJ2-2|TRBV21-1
CASSKTTSGRAVENTGELFF
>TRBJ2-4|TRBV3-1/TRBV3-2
CASSQDSGGDIQYF
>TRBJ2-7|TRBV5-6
CASSLDWTGPYEQYF
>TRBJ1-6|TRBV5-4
CASTSFGAFSYNSPLHF
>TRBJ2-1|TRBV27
CASSLGSGRYNEQFF
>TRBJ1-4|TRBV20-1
CSASRGGLGEKLFF
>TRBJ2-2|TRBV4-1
CASSQWVPSGSSGELFF
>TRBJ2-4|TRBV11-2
CASSLVRENIQYF
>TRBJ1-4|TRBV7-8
CASSLNWGGNEKLFF
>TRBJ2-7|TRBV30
CAWSQSGSHEQYF
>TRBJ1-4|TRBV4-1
CASSQEKTTEKLFF
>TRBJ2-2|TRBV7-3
CASSLTGSGSLWDGELFF
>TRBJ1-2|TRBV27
CASSLGRPTRSYGYTF
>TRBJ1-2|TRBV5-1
CASSKGSGNGYTF
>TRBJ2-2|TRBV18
CASSLVSAAGVGNTGELFF
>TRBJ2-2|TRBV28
CASRRLAGYVGELFF
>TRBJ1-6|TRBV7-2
CASSLTAPHNSPLHF
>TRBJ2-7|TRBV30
CAWSVLAGDEQYF
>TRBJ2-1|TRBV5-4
CASSFSVNEQFF
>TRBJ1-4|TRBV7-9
CASSSRERSEKLFF